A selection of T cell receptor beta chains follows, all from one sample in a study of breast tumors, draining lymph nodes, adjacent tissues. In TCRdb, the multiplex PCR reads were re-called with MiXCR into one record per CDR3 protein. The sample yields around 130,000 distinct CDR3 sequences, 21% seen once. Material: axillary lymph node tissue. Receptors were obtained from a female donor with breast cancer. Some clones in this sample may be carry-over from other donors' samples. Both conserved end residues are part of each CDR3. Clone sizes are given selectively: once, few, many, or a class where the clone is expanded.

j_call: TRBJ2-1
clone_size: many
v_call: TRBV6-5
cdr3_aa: CASSYSVGSGYNEQFF

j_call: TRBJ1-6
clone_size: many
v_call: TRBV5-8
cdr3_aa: CASSLVGNSPLHF

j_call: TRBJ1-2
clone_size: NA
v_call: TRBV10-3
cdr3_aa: CAISAFAADGYTF

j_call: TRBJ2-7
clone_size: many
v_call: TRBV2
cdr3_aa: CASSSRQGAIDEQYF

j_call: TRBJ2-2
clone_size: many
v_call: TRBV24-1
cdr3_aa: CATSDFQVSTGELFF

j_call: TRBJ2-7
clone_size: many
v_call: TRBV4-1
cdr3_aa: CASSQDWGISYEQYF

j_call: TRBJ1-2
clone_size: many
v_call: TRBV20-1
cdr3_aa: CSARDRGGYTF

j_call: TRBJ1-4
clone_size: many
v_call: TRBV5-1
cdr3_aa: CASSLDGGGEKLFF

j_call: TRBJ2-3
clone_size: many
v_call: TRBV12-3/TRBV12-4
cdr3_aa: CASSLADWGTDTQYF

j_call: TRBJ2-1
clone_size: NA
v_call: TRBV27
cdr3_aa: CASSYRDRGISSYNEQFF

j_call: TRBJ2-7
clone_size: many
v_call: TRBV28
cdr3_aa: CASSAGQVSYEQYF

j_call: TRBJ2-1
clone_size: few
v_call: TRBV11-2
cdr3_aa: CASSLERARGNEQFF

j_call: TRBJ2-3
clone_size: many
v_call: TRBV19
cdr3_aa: CASSMTGDTDTQYF

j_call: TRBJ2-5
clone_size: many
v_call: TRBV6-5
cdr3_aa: CASSSRTGVKVETQYF

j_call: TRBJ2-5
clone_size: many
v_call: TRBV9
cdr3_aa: CASSVEGVGETQYF

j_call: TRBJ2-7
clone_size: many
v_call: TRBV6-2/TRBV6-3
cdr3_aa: CASLDRGRIEQYF

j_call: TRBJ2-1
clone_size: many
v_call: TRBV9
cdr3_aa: CASSRRVNEQFF

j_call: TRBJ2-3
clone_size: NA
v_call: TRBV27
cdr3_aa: CASSSLLRGTDTQYF

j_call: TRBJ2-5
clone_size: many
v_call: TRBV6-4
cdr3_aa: CATIPPAGCSREETQYF

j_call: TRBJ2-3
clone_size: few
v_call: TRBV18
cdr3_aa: CASSPPTSTDTQYF

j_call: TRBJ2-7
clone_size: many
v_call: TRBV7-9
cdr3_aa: CASSPTRGAENEQYF

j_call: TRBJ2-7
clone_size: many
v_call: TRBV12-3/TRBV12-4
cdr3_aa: CASSLGESGSYEQYF

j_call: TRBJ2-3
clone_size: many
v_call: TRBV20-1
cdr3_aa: CSARVPAVGTQYF

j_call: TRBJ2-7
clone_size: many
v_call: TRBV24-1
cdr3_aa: CATSERGHEQYF

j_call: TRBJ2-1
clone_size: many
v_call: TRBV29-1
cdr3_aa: CSVSGREDFVSYNEQFF

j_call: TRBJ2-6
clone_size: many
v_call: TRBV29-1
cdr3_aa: CSVVPGMSSGANVLTF

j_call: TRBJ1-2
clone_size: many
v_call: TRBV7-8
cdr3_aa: CASSLGPDYGYTF

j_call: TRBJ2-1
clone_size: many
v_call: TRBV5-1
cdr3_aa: CASSVSGLGTYNEQFF

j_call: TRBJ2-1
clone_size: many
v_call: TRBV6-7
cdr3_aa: CASSCSGTFVDEQFF

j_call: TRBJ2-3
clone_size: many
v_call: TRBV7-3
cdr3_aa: CASSLNPTDTQYF

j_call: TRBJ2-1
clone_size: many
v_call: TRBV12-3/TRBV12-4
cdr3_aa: CASSRTGTSEDEQFF

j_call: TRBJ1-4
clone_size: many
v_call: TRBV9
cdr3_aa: CASSGGTGWSEKLFF

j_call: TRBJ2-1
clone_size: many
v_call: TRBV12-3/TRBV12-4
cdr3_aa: CASRVTSGRHNEQFF

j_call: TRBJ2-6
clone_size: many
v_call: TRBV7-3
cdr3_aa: CASSSRGLAGANVLTF

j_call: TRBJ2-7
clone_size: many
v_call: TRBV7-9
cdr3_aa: CASSWRESYEQYF

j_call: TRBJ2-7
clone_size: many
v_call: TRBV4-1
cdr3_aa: CASSQTGTANYEQYF

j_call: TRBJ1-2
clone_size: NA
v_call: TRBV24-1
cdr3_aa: CATGQGGGNYGYTF

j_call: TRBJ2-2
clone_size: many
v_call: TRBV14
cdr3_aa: CASSQDDSGRGNTGELFF

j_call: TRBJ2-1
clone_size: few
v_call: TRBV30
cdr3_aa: CAWIKGSTSGSSYNEQFF

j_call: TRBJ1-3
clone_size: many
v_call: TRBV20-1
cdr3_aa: CSARARNSGNTIYF

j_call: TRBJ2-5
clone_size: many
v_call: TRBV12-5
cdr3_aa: CASGFGTGETQYF

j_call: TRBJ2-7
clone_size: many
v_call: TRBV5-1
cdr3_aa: CASSRGGSYEQYF

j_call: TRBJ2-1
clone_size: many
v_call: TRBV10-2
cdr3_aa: CASSDRASGSRNEQFF

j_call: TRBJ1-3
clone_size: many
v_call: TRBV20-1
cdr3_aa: CSARDGGGRLGNTIYF

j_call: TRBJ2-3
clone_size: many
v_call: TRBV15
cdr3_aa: CATSRRRQGATDTQYF

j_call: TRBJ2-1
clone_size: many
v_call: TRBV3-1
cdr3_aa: CASSHPHNEQFF

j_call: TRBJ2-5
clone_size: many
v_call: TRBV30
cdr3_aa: CAWSVLARETQYF

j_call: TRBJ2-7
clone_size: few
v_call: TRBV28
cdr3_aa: CASSLWTGDRSYEQYF

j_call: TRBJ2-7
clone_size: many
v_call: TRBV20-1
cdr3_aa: CSPRPAQLSSYEQYF

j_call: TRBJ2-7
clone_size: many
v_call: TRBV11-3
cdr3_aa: CASSAVGSYEQYF

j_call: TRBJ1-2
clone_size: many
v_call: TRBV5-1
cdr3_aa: CASSPTKTGIEGYTF

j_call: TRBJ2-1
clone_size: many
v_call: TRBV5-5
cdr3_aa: CASSLLTSGRANEQFF

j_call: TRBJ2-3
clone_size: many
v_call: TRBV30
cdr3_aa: CAWLLAHTQYF

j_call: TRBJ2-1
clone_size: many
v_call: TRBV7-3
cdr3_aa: CASSRGLVGLNEQFF

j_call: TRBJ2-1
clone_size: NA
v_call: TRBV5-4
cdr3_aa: CASSPPRLAGTYNEQFF

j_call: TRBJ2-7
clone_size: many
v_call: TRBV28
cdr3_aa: CASSPIDGAGRGYEQYF

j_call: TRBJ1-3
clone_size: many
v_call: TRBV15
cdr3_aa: CATETGPPGGNTIYF

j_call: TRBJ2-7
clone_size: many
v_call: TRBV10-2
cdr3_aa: CASLRQGDEQYF

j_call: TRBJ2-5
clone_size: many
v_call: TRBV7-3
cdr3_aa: CASSLRGQRWETQYF

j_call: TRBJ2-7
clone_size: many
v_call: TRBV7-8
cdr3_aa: CASSSRTSQNAYEQYF